The 21 T cell receptor beta chains below come from one sample, sequenced in a study of blood T cell repertoires in COVID-19. Libraries were prepared by immunoSEQ multiplex PCR; TCRdb keeps only in-frame clonotypes and omits some of them. The table records roughly 80,000 clones, 70% to 90% of them present only once. Sequencing was carried out using peripheral blood. Receptors originate from a woman aged 80 or over with acute or convalescent COVID-19.

V and J are TRBV11-3 and TRBJ2-1, with 12 bases fitting TRBD2. The trim removed 5 bases at V and 0 bases at J, leaving 5 bases unmatched. Germline values: CDR1 SGHNT, CDR2 YENEEA. The CDR3 is 17 residues long. CDR3 bases: TGTGCCAGCAGCCCCGGACTAGCGGGGAGCTCCTACAATGAGCAGTTCTTC. Its translation: CASSPGLAGSSYNEQFF.

The gene calls are TRBV29-1 and TRBJ2-2; possible D gene TRBD1, 5 bases. The CDR3 sequence is 12 residues long. Germline-derived CDR1 and CDR2 are SQVTM and ANQGSEA. The V gene lost 5 bases and the J gene lost 7 bases, with 11 bases spanning the gap. CDR3 loop: CSVRRVGGELFF. The CDR3 coding sequence is TGCAGCGTTCGCAGGGTTGGCGGGGAGCTGTTTTTT.

The chain is built from TRBV5-8 and TRBJ2-5; the match to TRBD2 covers 7 bases. Germline V gives CDR1 SGHTS, CDR2 YDEGEE. The trim removed 5 bases at V and 5 bases at J, leaving 12 bases unmatched. This CDR3 spans 15 amino acids. CDR3 DNA: TGTGCCAGCAGTTCCGCGGCGCGAGCGGGGGAGACCCAGTACTTC. As protein: CASSSAARAGETQYF.

The chain links TRBV5-3 to TRBJ1-4; no clear D gene. TRBV5-3 is designated an ORF whose function remains uncertain. V was cut by 4 bases and J by 0 bases, with 10 bases left in between. The CDR3 has 15 amino acids. The CDR3 sequence is CARSALESTNEKLFF. CDR3 sequence (DNA): TGTGCCAGAAGCGCGCTGGAGTCAACTAATGAAAAACTGTTTTTT.

The J gene is TRBJ1-1, the V gene TRBV3-1 (or the pseudogene TRBV3-2), with a possible D match to TRBD1 (5 bases). This CDR3 is built from 13 residues. Germline CDR1 and CDR2: LGHDT and YNNKEL (reference sequence). Trimming removed 3 bases from V and 11 bases from J, with 16 bases in between. The CDR3 reads CASSQRRGLEAFF. The CDR3 DNA follows: TGTGCCAGCAGCCAGAGGCGGGGCCTGGAGGCTTTCTTT.

V is TRBV7-8 and J is TRBJ1-5; D not certain. The CDR3 consists of 15 residues. CDR1 SGHVS and CDR2 FQNEAQ come from the germline V gene. Trimming shortened V by 4 bases and J by 3 bases, and 13 bases separated the two germline ends. The CDR3: CASSSLRVTNQPQHF. In DNA form, the CDR3 reads TGTGCCAGCAGCTCGTTGAGGGTCACCAATCAGCCCCAGCATTTT.

V gene TRBV6-5 combines with J gene TRBJ2-2; 9 bases fit TRBD1. J gave up 7 bases and V 6 bases, and 9 bases lay outside the gene matches. The CDR3 length is 15 residues. The germline V gene encodes CDR1 MNHEY and CDR2 SVGAGI. CDR3 loop: CASSFRDRDSGELFF. The CDR3 DNA is TGTGCCAGCAGCTTCCGGGACAGGGACAGCGGGGAGCTGTTTTTT.

V gene TRBV18 combines with J gene TRBJ2-6; the match to TRBD2 covers 14 bases. V trimming: 6 bases; J trimming: 4 bases; junction bases outside the gene matches: 11. The CDR3 spans 19 residues. Germline-derived CDR1 and CDR2 are KGHSH and LQKENI. The CDR3 spells CASSQRGLAGGLGANVLTF. The CDR3 coding sequence is TGTGCCAGCTCCCAAAGAGGACTAGCGGGAGGTCTAGGGGCCAACGTCCTGACTTTC.

The rearrangement joins TRBV2 to TRBJ1-2; D ambiguous. CDR1 SNHLY and CDR2 FYNNEI come from the germline V gene. V was trimmed by 8 bases and J by 7 bases, leaving 17 bases between them. The CDR3 is 13 residues long. CDR3: CASATRREGGYTF. CDR3 bases: TGTGCCAGCGCAACCCGACGGGAGGGTGGCTACACCTTC.

V usage is TRBV9 and J usage is TRBJ2-1; D is unresolved. V was clipped by 0 bases and J by 7 bases, with 14 bases between them. The CDR3 spans 15 residues. Germline V gene lookup returns CDR1 SGDLS and CDR2 YYNGEE. The CDR3 region is CASSVDLGIRNEQFF. For the CDR3, the DNA is TGTGCCAGCAGCGTAGACCTTGGCATCAGGAATGAGCAGTTCTTC.

The chain has TRBV9 and TRBJ1-1; 8 bases line up with TRBD1. The CDR3 totals 14 residues. The germline gives CDR1 SGDLS, CDR2 YYNGEE. Trimming took 4 bases from V and 2 from J; bases not matched to a gene: 4. The DNA for the CDR3 is TGTGCCAGCAGCAAGACAGGGGCAAACACTGAAGCTTTCTTT. Protein product: CASSKTGANTEAFF.

This chain connects TRBV4-2 to TRBJ2-2; 8 bases are a match to TRBD2. V shed 4 bases, J shed 0 bases, and the junction held 7 bases outside the gene matches. The V gene's germline CDR1 is LGHNA and CDR2 YNFKEQ. The CDR3 is 17 amino acids. DNA for the CDR3: TGTGCCAGCAGCCCTCGGGGGGGTATGGCGAACACCGGGGAGCTGTTTTTT. This encodes CASSPRGGMANTGELFF.

The chain uses TRBV29-1 and TRBJ2-7; a possible D gene is TRBD2 (5 bases). The CDR3 covers 15 residues. Per germline, CDR1 SQVTM and CDR2 ANQGSEA. The V end was cut by 4 bases, the J end by 1 base, with 17 bases between. In DNA, the CDR3 is TGCAGCGTTGGTTTTGAGGCTAGACTATCCTACGAGCAGTACTTC. Protein: CSVGFEARLSYEQYF.

The rearrangement uses TRBV7-2 and TRBJ2-5; 15 bases are a match to TRBD2. Germline values: CDR1 SGHTA, CDR2 FQGNSA. The CDR3 loop spans 17 amino acids. Trimming at V came to 1 base and at J to 5 bases, leaving 5 bases not matched to a gene. CDR3 DNA sequence: TGTGCCAGCAGCTTAGGAGGACTAGCGGGAGGGTTCGAGACCCAGTACTTC. Its translation is CASSLGGLAGGFETQYF.

This clone was picked up one time. The rearrangement uses TRBV5-1 and TRBJ2-2; TRBD1 might be the D (6 bases). The CDR3 contains 16 residues. With 0 bases removed from V and 5 bases from J, the gap between germline ends came to 14 bases. Germline V gives CDR1 SGHRS, CDR2 YFSETQ. This CDR3 reads CASSLGTGPWTGELFF. The CDR3 DNA follows: TGCGCCAGCAGCTTGGGAACAGGGCCATGGACCGGGGAGCTGTTTTTT. Looking up the rest from reference TRBV5-1 and TRBJ2-2 gives the full variable domain: KAGVTQTPRYLIKTRGQQVTLSCSPISGHRSVSWYQQTPGQGLQFLFEYFSETQRNKGNFPGRFSGRQFSNSRSEMNVSTLELGDSALYLCASSLGTGPWTGELFFGEGSRLTVL.

The V call is TRBV12-3 or TRBV12-4, the J call TRBJ2-3; D uncertain. The CDR3 loop spans 12 amino acids. Trimming took 3 bases from V and 6 from J, leaving 7 bases between them. The CDR3 DNA follows: TGTGCCAGCAGTTTGGCAATCGATACGCAGTATTTT. It translates to CASSLAIDTQYF.

The J gene is TRBJ1-1, the V gene TRBV6-5; TRBD1 agrees at 9 bases. V was clipped by 4 bases and J by 1 base; unmatched bases: 4. Germline assignment: CDR1 MNHEY and CDR2 SVGAGI. CDR3 length: 15 amino acids. The DNA for the CDR3 is TGTGCCAGCAGTTTGTACAGGGGGCGGAACACTGAAGCTTTCTTT. This translates into CASSLYRGRNTEAFF.

In this sample, this clone turned up once. The rearrangement uses TRBV10-3 and TRBJ2-5; 10 nucleotides line up with TRBD2. The CDR3 length is 14 residues. The V gene's germline CDR1 is ENHRY and CDR2 SYGVKD. With V trimmed by 7 bases and J by 5 bases, 7 bases remained unmatched. The CDR3 loop is CAINAAGGQETQYF. The DNA of the CDR3 is TGTGCCATCAACGCAGCGGGGGGGCAGGAGACCCAGTACTTC.

This clone was seen only once. This chain's CDR3 is CASSLARQAGYTF. CDR3 DNA: TGTGCCAGCAGCTTAGCGCGGCAAGCTGGCTACACCTTC. This chain uses TRBV7-2 with TRBJ1-2; D is unclear. CDR1 and CDR2 from the germline V gene are SGHTA and FQGNSA. There are 13 residues in the CDR3. V gave up 0 bases and J gave up 7 bases, with 9 bases separating them.

The J gene is TRBJ1-6, the V gene TRBV7-8, with D maybe TRBD1 (5 bases). V lost 0 bases and J 14 bases, leaving 20 bases between the germline ends. The germline gives CDR1 SGHVS, CDR2 FQNEAQ. The CDR3 spans 16 residues. The CDR3 protein is CASSLARGAVEFTLHF. The CDR3 DNA follows: TGTGCCAGCAGCTTAGCTCGCGGGGCCGTAGAATTCACCCTCCACTTT.

The chain uses TRBV19 and TRBJ2-1; D might be TRBD2 (5 bases). CDR3 length equals 13 residues. Germline CDR1 is LNHDA and CDR2 is SQIVND (reference sequence). The V end lost 5 bases, the J end lost 7 bases, and 12 bases lay between the germline ends. CDR3 residues: CASSFDYQNEQFF. Here the CDR3 DNA reads TGTGCCAGTAGTTTTGACTATCAGAATGAGCAGTTCTTC.